This T cell receptor (beta chain) originates from a study of T cells in Graves' hyperthyroidism and ophthalmopathy. Absent ophthalmopathy progression within 18 months defined stable Graves' hyperthyroidism. The V and J ends lost 4 bases and 6 bases, in that order; junction bases with no gene match: 10. Germline V gene sequence: CDR1 MDHEN, CDR2 SYDVKM. This CDR3 contains 15 residues. Researchers took RNA transcripts and amplified the TCR beta CDR3 regions from them. The HTBI primer set drove a first-round RT-PCR of the TCR CDR3. A single record per CDR3 protein comes from TCRdb applying MiXCR to the multiplex PCR reads. The sample lists fewer than 700,000 distinct CDR3 sequences, around 16% occurring once. This clonotype was counted many times.

This receptor was obtained from a woman in her 30s with Graves' hyperthyroidism. This chain joins TRBV28 and TRBJ1-2; 8 bases map to TRBD1. Sequencing was carried out using blood. CDR3 nucleotides: TGTGCCAGCAGTTCCGACAGGGGATATGTAAATGGCTACACCTTC. This sequence encodes CASSSDRGYVNGYTF.